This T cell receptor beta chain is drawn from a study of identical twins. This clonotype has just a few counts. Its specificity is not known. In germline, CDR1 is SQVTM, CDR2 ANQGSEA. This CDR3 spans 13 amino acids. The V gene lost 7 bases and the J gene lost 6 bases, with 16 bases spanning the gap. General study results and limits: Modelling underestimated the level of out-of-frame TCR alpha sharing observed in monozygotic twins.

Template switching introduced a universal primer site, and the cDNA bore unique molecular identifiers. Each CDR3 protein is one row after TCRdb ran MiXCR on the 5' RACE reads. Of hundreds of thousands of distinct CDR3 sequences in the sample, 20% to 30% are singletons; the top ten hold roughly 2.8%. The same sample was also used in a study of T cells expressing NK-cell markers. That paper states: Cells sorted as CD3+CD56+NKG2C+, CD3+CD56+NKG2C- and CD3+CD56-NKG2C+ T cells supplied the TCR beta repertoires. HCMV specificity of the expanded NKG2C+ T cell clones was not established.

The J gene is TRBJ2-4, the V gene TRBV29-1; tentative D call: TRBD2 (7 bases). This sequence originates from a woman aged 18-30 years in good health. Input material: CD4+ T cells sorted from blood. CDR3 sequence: CSAAGGRGNIQYF. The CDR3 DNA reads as TGCAGCGCCGCCGGGGGGCGGGGAAACATTCAGTACTTC.